The T cell receptor (beta chain) under discussion was sequenced for a study of T cell responses to AZD1222 COVID-19 vaccine. The study, taken as a whole, reports: Among the donors, most were white British and more were female, and clonal diversity was possibly underestimated.

CDR3 length: 12 amino acids. V lost 1 base, J lost 14 bases, and 9 bases lay in between. Germline V gene data show CDR1 as MGHRA and CDR2 as YSYEKL. The method was immunoSEQ multiplex PCR; TCRdb's version includes in-frame clones alone and lacks a portion of them. The data contain 150,000 to 200,000 clones, around 90% of them seen just once; the ten biggest clones take up around 1.9%. Note on this clone: Its target is unknown.

Sequenced here: peripheral blood, sampled 28 days after the second AZD1222 dose. This TCR was sampled from an adult who received the AZD1222 COVID-19 vaccine. This chain joins TRBV4-1 and TRBJ1-6; maybe TRBD1 (6 bases). CDR3 sequence (DNA): TGCGCCAGCAGCCAAGTAGGGGGAGCCCTCCACTTT. Its protein product is CASSQVGGALHF.